This passage covers 31 T cell receptor beta chains from one sample sequenced in a study of human T cells and chemical hapten exposure. Sample time point: patch test 1, 2 weeks after DPC sensitization. Treatment defined: therapeutic diphenylcyclopropenone sensitization with weekly scalp DPC. One entry per CDR3 protein, called by TCRdb with MiXCR from the RACE reads. The sample has 100,000 or so distinct CDR3 sequences; about 10% are singletons. The input for sequencing was whole blood, taken in connection with sensitization to the hapten diphenylcyclopropenone (DPC). The receptors shown here come from a middle-aged man with alopecia areata. Some clones in this sample may be carry-over from other donors' samples.

This clonotype was seen a handful of times. CDR3 loop: CASSFVIGGAITDTQYF. CDR3 DNA sequence: TGTGCCAGCAGTTTTGTAATTGGTGGGGCGATCACAGATACGCAGTATTTT. J is TRBJ2-3 and V is TRBV28; D might be TRBD1 (5 bases). Trimming pared 3 bases from V and 2 bases from J, leaving 18 bases between. Germline loops: CDR1 MDHEN, CDR2 SYDVKM. There are 17 residues in the CDR3.

The table lists this clonotype with a few counts. The gene calls are TRBV30 and TRBJ2-7, with a tentative D call TRBD1 (5 bases). Between the trimmed V and J ends, which lost 5 bases and 5 bases, there was a span of 13 bases. Germline CDR1 and CDR2: GTSNPN and SVGIG (reference sequence). The CDR3 covers 12 residues. Here the CDR3 DNA reads TGTGCCTGGGACACAGGTAGCCACGAGCAGTACGTC. Protein sequence: CAWDTGSHEQYV.

In this sample, this clonotype turned up many times. A read error may account for a junction end that differs from germline. V is TRBV10-3 and J is TRBJ2-7; 9 nucleotides align to TRBD2. Germline CDR1 reads ENHRY; CDR2 reads SYGVKD. The CDR3 runs to 12 residues. This CDR3 reads CAVSGRRYELDF. The CDR3 DNA is TGTGCCGTTAGCGGGAGACGATACGAGCTGGACTTC.

This clonotype was picked up a small number of times. V usage is TRBV5-1 and J usage is TRBJ2-7, with TRBD2 identical over 8 bases. This CDR3 is 15 amino acids long. CDR1 and CDR2 (germline): SGHRS, YFSETQ. V lost 4 bases and J lost 5; bases outside the gene matches: 11. The CDR3 sequence is CASSPFGLASHEQYV. CDR3 sequence (DNA): TGCGCCAGCAGCCCGTTTGGACTAGCAAGTCACGAGCAGTACGTC.

This sequence joins TRBV10-1 and TRBJ2-5; TRBD2 matches at 11 bases. Trimming took 7 bases from V and 5 from J; bases not matched to a gene: 6. From germline, CDR1 is WNHNN and CDR2 SYGVQD (reference sequence). The CDR3 covers 14 residues. As DNA, the CDR3 is TGCGCCAGCAATATACTAGCGGGAGTGGAGACCCAGTACTTC. Translated, it gives CASNILAGVETQYF.

This clonotype occurred a few times. The chain employs TRBV29-1 and TRBJ2-1; TRBD2 matches at 13 bases. The CDR3 totals 15 residues. V shed 7 bases, J shed 10 bases, and the junction held 13 bases outside the gene matches. Germline loops: CDR1 SQVTM, CDR2 ANQGSEA. CDR3 sequence reads: CSARLAGGIQGEQFF. CDR3 sequence (DNA): TGCAGCGCTAGACTAGCGGGAGGTATTCAAGGGGAGCAGTTCTTC.

In this sample, this clonotype turned up a few times. The chain carries TRBV7-9 and TRBJ2-5, with 9 bases identical to TRBD1. CDR1 and CDR2 (germline): SEHNR, FQNEAQ (reference sequence). The CDR3 length is 18 residues. Trimming at V came to 1 base and at J to 5 bases, leaving 14 bases not matched to a gene. The CDR3 reads CASSLGGFGTGFSETQYF. Written as DNA, the CDR3 is TGTGCCAGCAGCTTAGGCGGTTTTGGGACAGGGTTTTCCGAGACCCAGTACTTC.

The chain recombines TRBV28 with TRBJ1-2, with 9 positions matching TRBD1. The CDR3 runs to 13 residues. The J segment lost 6 bases and the V segment lost 5 bases, leaving 4 bases of the junction unmatched. Germline CDR1 and CDR2: MDHEN and SYDVKM. CDR3 region: CASSTGGKDGYTF. CDR3 sequence (DNA): TGTGCCAGCAGTACAGGGGGCAAGGATGGCTACACCTTC.

This clonotype has a count of ten or more. The CDR3, as DNA: TGCAGCGAAGAGCTTCTCACAGATACGCAGTATTTT. Translated, it gives CSEELLTDTQYF. The rearrangement uses TRBV29-1 and TRBJ2-3; D not certain. The CDR3 is 12 amino acids. V lost 7 bases to trimming and J lost 2 bases, with 10 bases between them. Germline V gene sequence: CDR1 SQVTM, CDR2 ANQGSEA.

The rearrangement links TRBV7-9 to TRBJ2-3; D gene unclear. The CDR3 is 13 residues long. Deletions cut 5 bases from V and 6 bases from J, with 12 bases between. Per germline, CDR1 SEHNR and CDR2 FQNEAQ (reference sequence). CDR3 bases: TGTGCCAGCAGCCTCGGCCGAGGCGATACGCAGTATTTT. Translated, it gives CASSLGRGDTQYF.

CDR3 in DNA: TGTGCCAGCAGTGACTCTCGCAGGACGTATAGCAATCAGCCCCAGCATTTT. This encodes CASSDSRRTYSNQPQHF. J is TRBJ1-5 and V is TRBV6-4; D gene uncertain. The CDR3 has 17 residues. CDR1 and CDR2 (germline): MRHNA, SNTAGT. V was trimmed by 0 bases and J by 0 bases, leaving 12 bases between them.

This clonotype appeared many times. V gene TRBV10-3 combines with J gene TRBJ1-5, with 9 bases lining up with TRBD1. Germline CDR1 reads ENHRY; CDR2 reads SYGVKD. The CDR3 spans 14 residues. V lost 7 bases and J lost 6; bases outside the gene matches: 7. CDR3 coding DNA: TGTGCCATCACCCGGGACAGGGAGAGTCAGCCCCAGCATTTT. Translating gives CAITRDRESQPQHF.

The V gene is TRBV5-6, the J gene TRBJ2-1; 7 bases line up with TRBD2. In germline, CDR1 is SGHDT, CDR2 YYEEEE. CDR3 length: 15 residues. Trimming took 0 bases from V and 7 from J; bases not matched to a gene: 7. This CDR3 is CASSLGAGSINEQFF. Written as DNA, the CDR3 is TGTGCCAGCAGCTTGGGAGCGGGATCGATAAATGAGCAGTTCTTC.

The rearrangement joins TRBV19 to TRBJ2-2, with 8 bases aligning to TRBD1. The length of the CDR3 is 13 residues. CDR1 and CDR2 (germline): LNHDA, SQIVND (reference sequence). V lost 3 bases, J lost 7 bases, and 1 base stayed unmatched. DNA for the CDR3: TGTGCCAGTAGTATGACAGGGGTCGGGGAGCTGTTTTTT. Translating it yields CASSMTGVGELFF.

Ten or more counts support this clonotype. This chain connects TRBV2 to TRBJ1-1; D is unclear. Germline assignment: CDR1 SNHLY and CDR2 FYNNEI. Trimming cost V 4 bases and J 0 bases, with 9 bases left between them. This CDR3 comprises 14 residues. In DNA form, the CDR3 reads TGTGCCAGCAGTGTGTTAGGTATGAACACTGAAGCTTTCTTT. Its protein is CASSVLGMNTEAFF. Full variable domain (remainder filled in from reference TRBV2 and TRBJ1-1): EPEVTQTPSHQVTQMGQEVILRCVPISNHLYFYWYRQILGQKVEFLVSFYNNEISEKSEIFDDQFSVERPDGSNFTLKIRSTKLEDSAMYFCASSVLGMNTEAFFGQGTRLTVV.

This clonotype was seen a handful of times. V gene TRBV6-5 combines with J gene TRBJ2-1, with D possibly being TRBD2 (6 bases). The germline CDR1 and CDR2 sequences are MNHEY and SVGAGI. The germline V and J ends were trimmed by 5 bases and 10 bases, with 18 bases remaining between them. The CDR3 contains 14 residues. CDR3 residues: CASSEEGRLVEQFF. Here the CDR3 DNA reads TGTGCCAGCAGTGAGGAGGGCCGGTTGGTCGAGCAGTTCTTC.

This clonotype showed up just a few times. V usage is TRBV20-1 and J usage is TRBJ2-1; TRBD2 matches 14 bases. This CDR3 spans 15 amino acids. Germline V gene data show CDR1 as DFQATT and CDR2 as SNEGSKA (reference sequence). V lost 3 bases to trimming and J lost 7 bases; unmatched junction nucleotides: 5. CDR3 bases: TGCAGTGCTAGGGGGACTAGCGGGAGTTTTAATGAGCAGTTCTTC. The encoded protein is CSARGTSGSFNEQFF.

This clonotype was picked up a small number of times. The chain carries TRBV2 and TRBJ2-1; 13 bases agree with TRBD2. CDR1 is SNHLY and CDR2 is FYNNEI in the germline V gene. This CDR3 region has 15 residues. The trim removed 3 bases at V and 7 bases at J, leaving 3 bases unmatched. The CDR3 here is CASSDGLAGVNEQFF. DNA of the CDR3: TGTGCCAGCAGTGACGGACTAGCGGGAGTAAATGAGCAGTTCTTC.

The table lists this clonotype with a few counts. The chain uses TRBV7-3 and TRBJ1-4; D is unclear. V gave up 5 bases and J gave up 7 bases, with 14 bases separating them. The germline V gene has CDR1 SGHTA and CDR2 FQGTGA. This CDR3 is 14 amino acids long. CDR3 nucleotides: TGTGCCAGCAGCCTTACCTCTATGGGTGAAAAACTGTTTTTT. Translating it yields CASSLTSMGEKLFF.

This chain links TRBV3-1 with TRBJ2-7; 11 bases align to TRBD2. Per the germline V gene, CDR1 is LGHDT and CDR2 is YNNKEL (reference sequence). Trimming took 4 bases from V and 6 from J; bases not matched to a gene: 8. The CDR3 loop spans 15 amino acids. CDR3 nucleotides: TGTGCCAGCAGCCGAGATACTAGCGGGAGTTCCGAGCAGTACTTC. Protein sequence: CASSRDTSGSSEQYF.

The chain joins TRBV2 to TRBJ1-5, with D perhaps matching TRBD1 (6 bases). The CDR3 sequence is 13 residues long. Deletions cut 6 bases from V and 7 bases from J, with 13 bases between. Germline loops: CDR1 SNHLY, CDR2 FYNNEI. In DNA, the CDR3 is TGTGCCAGCAGAGCACAGGGTTCCCAGCCCCAGCATTTT. Translating it yields CASRAQGSQPQHF.

This clonotype came up many times. The chain combines TRBV7-2 with TRBJ1-4; D is perhaps TRBD1 (5 bases). The germline gives CDR1 SGHTA, CDR2 FQGNSA. Trimming cost V 5 bases and J 2 bases, with 18 bases left between them. The CDR3 is 17 residues long. CDR3 nucleotide sequence: TGTGCCAGCAGCCCGGGGCAGGGCGTCTCCACTAATGAAAAACTGTTTTTT. It yields the protein CASSPGQGVSTNEKLFF.

There are a few counts of this clonotype. The rearrangement uses TRBV25-1 and TRBJ2-5, with 8 bases lining up with TRBD1. This CDR3 is 15 amino acids long. CDR1 is MGHDK, CDR2 SYGVNS, per germline. With 4 bases clipped from V and 5 bases from J, the junction kept 9 bases outside the gene matches. CDR3 protein: CASSAMDRAGETQYF. The DNA of the CDR3 is TGTGCCAGCAGTGCGATGGACAGGGCCGGGGAGACCCAGTACTTC.

The chain combines TRBV27 with TRBJ1-6; the D gene is possibly TRBD1 (6 bases). The CDR3 is 15 amino acids. Germline V gene data show CDR1 as MNHEY and CDR2 as SMNVEV (reference sequence). V shed 7 bases and J shed 3 bases, with 13 bases lying between them. The CDR3 coding sequence is TGTGCCAGCACCGCCCGGACAGTCTATAATTCACCCCTCCACTTT. Translating it yields CASTARTVYNSPLHF.

In the case of this clonotype: Its ends do not fully match the called genes, so a read error is possible. The chain recombines TRBV12-3 or TRBV12-4 with TRBJ1-2; 8 bases are shared with TRBD1. This CDR3 comprises 14 residues. As DNA, the CDR3 is TGTGCCTGCAGTTTAGGGTGGACAGGGTATGGCTACACCTTC. Its translation: CACSLGWTGYGYTF.

In its sample, this clonotype was seen a few times. V usage is TRBV6-2 or TRBV6-3 and J usage is TRBJ1-2, with 7 bases matching TRBD1. Germline trimming cut 7 bases from V and 4 bases from J; bases unmatched to any gene: 3. Germline V gives CDR1 MNHEY, CDR2 SVGEGT. CDR3 length: 12 residues. The CDR3 protein is CASTRQGYGYTF. The CDR3 bases are TGTGCCAGCACGAGACAGGGCTATGGCTACACCTTC.

The sample holds many counts of this clonotype. V usage is TRBV20-1 and J usage is TRBJ2-7; D could derive from TRBD1 or TRBD2 (5 bases each). Germline V gives CDR1 DFQATT, CDR2 SNEGSKA (reference sequence). This CDR3 is built from 13 residues. With 6 bases removed from V and 3 bases from J, the gap between germline ends came to 15 bases. The chain's CDR3 is CSAPSGHLYEQYF. The CDR3 DNA follows: TGCAGTGCCCCCAGCGGACATCTCTACGAGCAGTACTTC.

This clonotype was seen a few times. This chain joins TRBV6-1 and TRBJ2-4, with 8 bases matching TRBD1. The germline V gene has CDR1 MNHNS and CDR2 SASEGT. The CDR3 totals 13 residues. V shed 3 bases and J 8 bases; nucleotides not matched to a gene: 3. The CDR3 sequence is CASSETGVDIQYF. For the CDR3, the DNA is TGTGCCAGCAGTGAGACAGGGGTAGACATTCAGTACTTC.

The chain is built from TRBV7-9 and TRBJ2-7; TRBD1 matches 10 bases. Germline CDR1 and CDR2: SEHNR and FQNEAQ (reference sequence). Trimming cost V 1 base and J 2 bases; bases outside gene matches: 5. This CDR3 has 16 amino acids. The CDR3 DNA follows: TGTGCCAGCAGCTTAGATGACAGGGGGCCCCCCTACGAGCAGTACGTC. Its translation is CASSLDDRGPPYEQYV.

This clonotype was found many times. The V gene is TRBV20-1, the J gene TRBJ2-2; D possibly corresponds to TRBD2 (5 bases). Germline V gene sequence: CDR1 DFQATT, CDR2 SNEGSKA (reference sequence). With 5 bases removed from V and 0 bases from J, the gap between germline ends came to 13 bases. The length of the CDR3 is 15 residues. The CDR3 region has the DNA TGCAGTGCTGTCAAACGGGATACGAACACCGGGGAGCTGTTTTTT. This encodes CSAVKRDTNTGELFF.

V and J are TRBV6-2 or TRBV6-3 and TRBJ2-3; 8 nucleotides align to TRBD2. Germline V gives CDR1 MNHEY, CDR2 SVGEGT. V lost 5 bases and J lost 1; bases outside the gene matches: 5. CDR3 size: 15 residues. CDR3 nucleotides: TGTGCCAGCAGTCGTAGCGGGATGGGCACAGATACGCAGTATTTT. Protein sequence: CASSRSGMGTDTQYF.